This TCR beta chain came from a study of spatial heterogeneity in lung cancer. Sample time point: sample taken at primary tumor resection. Untreated early-stage non-small cell lung cancer patients, 70 to 85 in total, were the donors. Study-wide findings and caveats: For expanded intratumoral alpha and beta TCRs, counts tracked tumor mutation counts.

Concerning this clonotype itself: Its antigen remains unidentified.

TCRdb reprocessed the 5' RACE reads with MiXCR, giving one entry per CDR3 protein. In the table there are roughly 23,000 distinct CDR3 sequences, about 4.9% of which are singletons. The receptor was isolated from a male donor with early-stage non-small cell lung cancer. The sequencing here drew on lung tumor tissue, taken at surgery.

The CDR3 here is CASSQEGTVGQAFF. In nucleotides, the CDR3 is TGTGCCAGCAGCCAAGAGGGGACAGTGGGGCAAGCTTTCTTT. The J gene is TRBJ1-1, the V gene TRBV3-1; 7 nucleotides line up with TRBD1. V gave up 0 bases and J gave up 9 bases; unmatched junction bases: 7. Per the germline V gene, CDR1 is LGHDT and CDR2 is YNNKEL (reference sequence). This CDR3 is 14 amino acids long. Together with reference TRBV3-1 and TRBJ1-1, the CDR3 gives the full variable domain: DTAVSQTPKYLVTQMGNDKSIKCEQNLGHDTMYWYKQDSKKFLKIMFSYNNKELIINETVPNRFSPKSPDKAHLNLHINSLELGDSAVYFCASSQEGTVGQAFFGQGTRLTVV.